This T cell receptor (beta chain) appears in the sequencing data of a study of cytomegalovirus exposure and HLA in healthy donors (dated by TCRdb to the late 2010s). For the study in its entirety: An earlier analysis of some 500 of the donors reported approximately 290 Gb of sequence data and approximately 110 million unique TCR beta sequences from some 180 million T cells. An early release covering over 500 HLA-typed donors comprised about 300 gigabases of sequencing data and 85 million to 100 million unique TCR sequences. Of the roughly 400 genotyped donors, approximately 83% fell in the genetic ancestry cluster associated with self-reported Caucasian donors. The study was designed to test whether signatures of past pathogen exposure could be identified by cataloging public T cell receptors. The study profiled the T cell repertoires of 500 to 800 subjects by immunosequencing and related them to cytomegalovirus serostatus. A separate validation cohort of roughly 120 different subjects was used in addition to the roughly 700-subject first cohort. The study combined high-throughput TCR immunosequencing, statistical association of individual TCRs with disease status, and machine learning to predict cytomegalovirus infection status. A later analysis re-examined previously published TCR beta repertoires from several hundred donors and added high-resolution HLA genotyping to investigate patterns of TCR occurrence. Rather than drawing on any new phenotypic data, the later analysis identified candidate immune exposures from TCR beta sequences and the way those sequences occurred across donors. An earlier analysis of fewer than 750 of the donors used high-throughput TCR beta sequencing to judge whether each TCR beta V gene segment behaved as functional or pseudogenic. Donor age, sex, ethnicity and CMV serostatus were compiled alongside the repertoire data. A later genetic analysis took genome-wide SNP genotypes for about three fifths of the 666 donors and used that subset as a discovery cohort. All discovery cohort repertoires had been generated using a single sequencing platform. HLA typing included class I and class II loci at four-digit resolution. The number of typed donors differed by locus: about 620-640 for A, B, C, DRB1 and DQB1; 522 for DQA1; fewer than 610 for DPA1; and some 470 for DPB1. A handful of DR-DQ haplotypes were treated as single units for association and clustering because of strong linkage in the cohort. On average, roughly 250,000 unique TCR beta nucleotide sequences were sequenced per donor among 398 genotyped donors of the cohort, with around 19% of those sequences being non-productive. Points the paper makes about the study in general: A later analysis found that HLA-associated TCR beta chains were more clonally expanded and had lower generation probabilities than equally common non-associated chains. Correlated functional status among segregating V segments might reflect linkage disequilibrium, but an unknown experimental factor could not be ruled out. In vitro tests confirmed that a few of the cytomegalovirus-associated TCR beta chains recognize cytomegalovirus antigens. According to a later genetic analysis, donors in an Asian-associated ancestry cluster had fewer N-insertions in productive TCRs than the approximately 700-donor mean. This cohort had only TCR beta chains sequenced, and the lack of alpha or paired-chain data limited which features could be detected. The classifier was reported to diagnose cytomegalovirus status with high specificity and sensitivity in both the original cohort and the validation cohort. While some public TCRs were present in many individuals, most TCR sequences turned up only very rarely across donors. Some IMGT-functional V segments, including TRBV6-2 and TRBV6-3, could not be distinguished by the 87-base-pair reads and were therefore excluded. The only immune exposure information available for the cohort was CMV serostatus. The study listed 170 or so TCR beta chains as associated with cytomegalovirus. Because counts were too low, around 17 rarely observed V segments, including chromosome 9 orphons, were left out of the earlier analysis of roughly 600 of the donors. Because some donors lacked HLA typing at each locus, the association tests relied only on the typed subset. The sequencing pipeline was judged likely to have produced a cluster of highly shared sequence variants as a technical artifact. The presence/absence analyses assumed that sequencing depth was roughly uniform across donors, and that assumption may not be true. According to a later analysis, parvovirus B19, influenza, CMV and Epstein-Barr virus appeared linked to several top co-occurrence clusters. In a later analysis, most CMV-associated TCR beta chains were found to appear HLA-restricted, with HLA associations seemingly driven largely by CMV exposure. A further reported finding was that TCR beta sequences accurately predicted the HLA-A and HLA-B alleles for most subjects in the first cohort. In a later genetic analysis, a missense DCLRE1C variant was associated with V-gene and J-gene trimming of TCR beta chains, and the association was replicated in an independent cohort. The authors suggested that the approach could potentially be extended to other disease states and immunological phenotypes. In an earlier analysis of around 600 of the donors, most TCR beta V segments appeared in productive rearrangements about 87% or about 30% of the time, broadly matching IMGT annotations. In a later analysis, TCR association rates were found to vary across HLA loci, with the most associated TCRs seen for DRB1 alleles and the fewest for HLA-C alleles. At a false discovery rate of 0.05, a later analysis linked approximately 18,000 TCR beta sequences to specific HLA alleles. Assigning TCR associations to individual alleles was difficult when HLA alleles, especially DR and DQ, strongly co-occurred.

Receptors were amplified or captured by the immunoSEQ multiplex PCR assay. A mixture of 60 forward primers for TCR Vbeta segments and 13 reverse primers for TCR Jbeta segments was used in the multiplex PCR. The CDR3 region of rearranged TCR beta genes was amplified from genomic DNA by a multiplex PCR assay. The Illumina HiSeq System was used to sequence the amplified TCR beta libraries as 87-base-pair reads. The paper's data handling went like this. Across the roughly 640 repertoires, a later analysis counted 75 million to 90 million unique TCR beta chains, around 11 million of which were shared by at least two donors. Raw reads were error-corrected and collapsed into unique sequences by a nearest-neighbor algorithm in which closely related sequences were merged to remove PCR and sequencing errors. V, D and J gene segments were assigned by aligning CDR3 sequences to IMGT reference sequences. For a sequence to be retained, a match of at least six nucleotides was required to both a V gene segment and a J gene segment. Rearrangements were called productive when the CDR3 lacked stop codons and stayed in frame with V and J; all others were non-productive. CDR3 was defined by IMGT convention, running from the second conserved V-encoded cysteine to the conserved J-encoded phenylalanine. The earlier analysis of more than 450 of the donors excluded sequences that lacked an unambiguous match to a single V gene segment. In an earlier analysis of 587 of the donors, V segments were called functional above 56.7% productive rearrangements and were called segregating when the between-donor standard deviation exceeded 5%. A statistical classification framework was developed to diagnose cytomegalovirus status using the catalog of TCR beta chain sequences. V and J gene assignment, in a later analysis, came from comparing TCR nucleotide sequences with IMGT/GENE-DB human TR gene sequences. The TCRdist pipeline was used in a later analysis to assign CDR3 sequences and most-parsimonious VDJ recombination scenarios. In a later analysis, each TCR beta chain was defined by its CDR3 amino acid sequence together with its V-gene family, and reads without a unique V-gene family were excluded. In a later analysis, 500 to 700 highly shared, low-generation-probability nucleotide sequences were removed to address suspected cross-contamination and a sequencing artifact. In a later analysis, a clonal expansion index was calculated for each public chain from normalized within-repertoire ranks of inferred template counts. In a later analysis, generation probabilities were computed using a VDJ recombination model fitted to out-of-frame rearrangements, and the results were checked against IGoR. In a later analysis, hypergeometric tests were used to score TCR-TCR, TCR-HLA and TCR-CMV co-occurrence, with a repertoire-size bias correction applied to TCR pairs. False discovery rates were estimated in a later analysis by permuting HLA or CMV assignments 20 times. In a later analysis, co-occurring TCRs were grouped with DBSCAN, and TCRdist sequence similarity was added when clustering was performed within HLA-allele-positive subsets. For co-occurrence clustering, repertoires with fewer than 30,000 or more than 120,000 public chains were excluded, along with roughly five repertoires with anomalous nucleotide sharing. Drawn from immuneACCESS, this table holds only the in-frame rearrangements with V and J called that TCRdb kept. Clones are partly lost; checked studies trace under half to an unresolved V gene and leave the rest unexplained. The V and J calls and clone size come from that table; D and trimming were worked out from the DNA. The table kept for this sample lists approximately 170,000 clones. The ten biggest clones cover approximately 0.72% of the sample.

Concerning this clone itself: Its antigen remains unidentified.

In the germline V gene, CDR1 corresponds to SGHTA and CDR2 to FQGNSA. The trim is 0 bases for V and 5 bases for J, with a gap of 13 bases between the germline ends. Including cysteine and phenylalanine, the CDR3 has 15 amino acids. Solely the CDR3 DNA is kept, with 45 bases framed from the first base. In total, over 600 healthy bone marrow donors made up the cohort. Cohort members were all nominally healthy when sampled, although unrecorded immune exposures were likely present. The donor was CMV seropositive and was included in the group of about 290 seropositive cohort members. Every donor gave a peripheral blood sample, and the peripheral blood mononuclear cells from that sample were used for TCR beta sequencing. Genomic DNA was extracted from the blood cell samples with the Qiagen DNeasy Blood Extraction Kit.

This chain is built from TRBV7-2 and TRBJ1-2, with a weak D call of TRBD1 (6 bases match). The receptor's source is a woman aged 18-30 years in good health and CMV-seropositive. Sequenced sample: PBMCs. CDR3 reads: CASSLALGAGYGYTF. The DNA sequence follows: TGTGCCAGCAGCTTAGCGTTGGGGGCTGGGTATGGCTACACCTTC.